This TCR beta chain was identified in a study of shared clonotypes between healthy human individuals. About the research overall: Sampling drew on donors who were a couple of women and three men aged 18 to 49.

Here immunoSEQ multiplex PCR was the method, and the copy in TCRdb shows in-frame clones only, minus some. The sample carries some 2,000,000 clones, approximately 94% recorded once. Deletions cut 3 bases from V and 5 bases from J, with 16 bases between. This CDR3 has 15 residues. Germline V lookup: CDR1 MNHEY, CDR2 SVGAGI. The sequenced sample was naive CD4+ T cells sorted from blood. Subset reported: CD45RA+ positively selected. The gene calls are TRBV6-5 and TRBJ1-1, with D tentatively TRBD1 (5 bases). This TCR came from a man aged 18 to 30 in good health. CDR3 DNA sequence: TGTGCCAGCAGTTATTCGGGCGGGGGGTGGACTGAAGCTTTCTTT. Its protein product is CASSYSGGGWTEAFF.